Included here is one T cell receptor (beta chain) sequence, with context. Its target is unknown. The study ran its PCR with 60 Vbeta and 13 Jbeta primers. The method was immunoSEQ multiplex PCR; TCRdb's version includes in-frame clones alone and lacks a portion of them. This sample's clone table lists 150,000 or so clones. The germline V and J ends were trimmed by 1 base and 3 bases, with 10 bases remaining between them. The CDR3 runs 14 residues. Per the germline V gene, CDR1 is SGDLS and CDR2 is YYNGEE. These data belong to a study of cytomegalovirus exposure and HLA in healthy donors. Study conclusions and caveats: Cytomegalovirus-associated TCR beta chains were listed, numbering 150 to 200. Roughly uniform sequencing depth across donors was assumed, possibly incorrectly.

Material for sequencing was PBMCs. This rearrangement joins TRBV9 to TRBJ1-1; D unresolved. The TCR comes from a woman between 35 and 50 years old in good health and CMV-seropositive. CDR3 loop: CASSVYHEDTEAFF. DNA of the CDR3: TGTGCCAGCAGCGTATACCACGAGGACACTGAAGCTTTCTTT.